One and the same sample provided the 22 T cell receptor beta chains below, sequenced in a study of cytotoxic CD8 clonotypes in ibrutinib-treated CLL. TCRdb keeps only in-frame clones here, not all; method: immunoSEQ multiplex PCR. The data hold nearly 15,000 clones, with around 61% observed a single time. Specimen: PBMCs, collected before ibrutinib treatment. These receptors were taken from a human donor with chronic lymphocytic leukemia.

Only a few counts were recorded for this clone. This chain joins TRBV2 and TRBJ2-1; 8 nucleotides line up with TRBD2. Germline trimming cut 0 bases from V and 3 bases from J; bases unmatched to any gene: 10. The CDR3 has 18 amino acids. From germline, CDR1 is SNHLY and CDR2 FYNNEI. CDR3 sequence (DNA): TGTGCCAGCAGTGAAGCCCTTACCCCTAGCGGGCACTACAATGAGCAGTTCTTC. Residues: CASSEALTPSGHYNEQFF. The variable domain in full, with the rest retrieved from reference TRBV2 and TRBJ2-1, is EPEVTQTPSHQVTQMGQEVILRCVPISNHLYFYWYRQILGQKVEFLVSFYNNEISEKSEIFDDQFSVERPDGSNFTLKIRSTKLEDSAMYFCASSEALTPSGHYNEQFFGPGTRLTVL.

V is TRBV19 and J is TRBJ1-2; weak D call: TRBD1 (6 bases). Germline CDR1 LNHDA, CDR2 SQIVND (reference sequence). The length of the CDR3 is 13 residues. Trimming shortened V by 7 bases and J by 4 bases, and 13 bases separated the two germline ends. CDR3 protein: CASTSDSFYGYTF. The CDR3 DNA is TGTGCCAGTACATCGGACAGCTTCTATGGCTACACCTTC.

The chain has TRBV27 and TRBJ2-5; possible D gene TRBD2, 5 bases. Germline CDR1 and CDR2: MNHEY and SMNVEV (reference sequence). The CDR3 runs 14 residues. Trimming took off 2 bases at V and 1 base at J, with 8 bases between the two ends. The CDR3 region is CASSLRGFQETQYF. The CDR3 DNA follows: TGTGCCAGCAGTTTACGAGGGTTCCAAGAGACCCAGTACTTC.

This clone was counted once. The V call is TRBV28, the J call TRBJ2-7, with TRBD2 identical over 7 bases. V lost 4 bases to trimming and J lost 0 bases; unmatched junction nucleotides: 9. CDR1 is MDHEN and CDR2 is SYDVKM in the germline V gene. The CDR3 covers 16 residues. The DNA for the CDR3 is TGTGCCAGCAGTTCAGAAGCGGGAACCTACTCCTACGAGCAGTACTTC. It codes for CASSSEAGTYSYEQYF.

This clone is medium-sized by share. The chain links TRBV6-1 to TRBJ1-1; perhaps TRBD1 as D (6 bases). Germline CDR1 and CDR2: MNHNS and SASEGT. Between the trimmed V and J ends, which lost 4 bases and 6 bases, there was a span of 12 bases. CDR3 length: 13 residues. CDR3 protein: CASSVTGYAEAFF. The CDR3 DNA reads as TGTGCCAGCAGTGTTACAGGGTACGCTGAAGCTTTCTTT.

J is TRBJ2-1 and V is TRBV5-1, with D perhaps matching TRBD1 (5 bases). V was cut by 5 bases and J by 8 bases, with 14 bases left in between. CDR1 is SGHRS and CDR2 is YFSETQ in the germline V gene. This CDR3 is built from 13 residues. The CDR3 spells CASRGRVIDEQFF. The CDR3 nucleotides read TGCGCCAGCAGAGGCAGGGTTATCGATGAGCAGTTCTTC.

V is TRBV5-1 and J is TRBJ2-2; D possibly matches TRBD1 or TRBD2 (5 bases each). The V end lost 0 bases, the J end lost 0 bases, and 6 bases lay between the germline ends. The CDR3 has 15 residues. Germline V gene lookup returns CDR1 SGHRS and CDR2 YFSETQ. The CDR3 coding sequence is TGCGCCAGCAGCTTGGGAGGGGCGAACACCGGGGAGCTGTTTTTT. As protein: CASSLGGANTGELFF.

This chain connects TRBV13 to TRBJ2-5, with 7 bases fitting TRBD1. The CDR3 consists of 12 residues. Germline CDR1 and CDR2: PRHDT and FYEKMQ (reference sequence). V trimming: 3 bases; J trimming: 5 bases; junction bases outside the gene matches: 0. CDR3: CASSFRGETQYF. DNA of the CDR3: TGTGCCAGCAGCTTCAGGGGGGAGACCCAGTACTTC.

This chain joins TRBV5-1 and TRBJ2-7; 9 nucleotides line up with TRBD2. Germline V lookup: CDR1 SGHRS, CDR2 YFSETQ. The length of the CDR3 is 17 residues. Trimming took 2 bases from V and 0 from J; bases not matched to a gene: 9. CDR3 DNA sequence: TGCGCCAGCAGCTTAGGTAGCGGGAGAATGGGCTCCTACGAGCAGTACTTC. Translated, it gives CASSLGSGRMGSYEQYF.

The genes are TRBV30 and TRBJ2-2; D uncertain. The CDR3 sequence is 14 residues long. The V gene's germline CDR1 is GTSNPN and CDR2 SVGIG (reference sequence). Trimming left V 0 bases short and J 5 bases short, with 10 bases between. CDR3 amino acids: CAWSVSLGTGELFF. The CDR3 DNA follows: TGTGCCTGGAGTGTATCTCTAGGGACCGGGGAGCTGTTTTTT.

The chain employs TRBV10-3 and TRBJ2-1; D not resolved. Germline assignment: CDR1 ENHRY and CDR2 SYGVKD. V lost 5 bases and J 0 bases, leaving 14 bases between the germline ends. The CDR3 extends over 16 amino acids. The CDR3, as DNA: TGTGCCATCAGTAATTCGACCAGGAGCTCCTACAATGAGCAGTTCTTC. This codes for CAISNSTRSSYNEQFF.

The sample holds a few counts of this clone. Germline is not matched at one junction end, which may reflect a read error. The V gene is TRBV6-1, the J gene TRBJ2-1; possible D gene TRBD1, 5 bases. The V gene's germline CDR1 is MNHNS and CDR2 SASEGT. The CDR3 is 13 residues long. CDR3 loop: CASSEAHRLGEVF. The CDR3 region has the DNA TGTGCCAGCAGTGAAGCCCACAGGCTTGGTGAAGTCTTC.

Only a few counts were recorded for this clone. The chain carries TRBV19 and TRBJ2-3; no reliable D call. Germline V CDR1 and CDR2: LNHDA, SQIVND (reference sequence). V was clipped by 5 bases and J by 1 base, with 7 bases between them. This CDR3 has 13 residues. The CDR3 spells CASSLLGTDTQYF. The CDR3 DNA follows: TGTGCCAGTAGTCTCCTCGGCACAGATACGCAGTATTTT.

Here the CDR3 DNA reads TGTGCCAGCGGATCTAGCCCTCTTTACACGCAGTATTTT. Translating it yields CASGSSPLYTQYF. The genes are TRBV6-5 and TRBJ2-3; weak D call: TRBD2 (5 bases). The CDR3 runs to 13 residues. V lost 8 bases, J lost 9 bases, and 18 bases lay in between. CDR1 is MNHEY, CDR2 SVGAGI, per germline.

The CDR3 loop is CASSVEAMYSPLHF. CDR3 in DNA: TGTGCCAGCAGTGTAGAGGCGATGTATTCACCCCTCCACTTT. This chain links TRBV6-6 with TRBJ1-6; unclear D gene. The CDR3 runs to 14 residues. V lost 5 bases to trimming and J lost 8 bases, with 13 bases between them. The germline V gene has CDR1 MNHNY and CDR2 SVGAGI (reference sequence).

V is TRBV6-5 and J is TRBJ1-1; the match to TRBD1 covers 8 bases. The CDR3 is 15 residues long. V lost 6 bases, J lost 0 bases, and 6 bases stayed unmatched. Germline V CDR1 and CDR2: MNHEY, SVGAGI. DNA of the CDR3: TGTGCCAGCAGGAGGGACAGGACCATGAACACTGAAGCTTTCTTT. Translating gives CASRRDRTMNTEAFF.

This chain links TRBV6-1 with TRBJ1-5; D gene ambiguous. With 6 bases removed from V and 1 base from J, the gap between germline ends came to 13 bases. This CDR3 comprises 15 residues. The germline gives CDR1 MNHNS, CDR2 SASEGT. CDR3 protein: CASRAYHTSNQPQHF. CDR3 in DNA: TGTGCCAGCAGGGCTTACCATACGAGCAATCAGCCCCAGCATTTT.

The gene calls are TRBV5-1 and TRBJ2-3; D not certain. This CDR3 is 13 amino acids long. Germline loops: CDR1 SGHRS, CDR2 YFSETQ. The ends were cut back, 0 bases at V and 1 base at J, with 3 bases in the middle. As DNA, the CDR3 is TGCGCCAGCAGCTTGGGGGGCACAGATACGCAGTATTTT. It yields the protein CASSLGGTDTQYF.

V usage is TRBV7-9 and J usage is TRBJ2-5; 7 bases line up with TRBD1. This CDR3 is 13 amino acids long. With V trimmed by 3 bases and J by 2 bases, 0 bases remained unmatched. The germline gives CDR1 SEHNR, CDR2 FQNEAQ (reference sequence). This chain's CDR3 is CASSLGQQETQYF. For the CDR3, the DNA is TGTGCCAGCAGCTTGGGACAGCAAGAGACCCAGTACTTC.

This rearrangement joins TRBV5-6 to TRBJ2-1, with 8 bases lining up with TRBD2. The CDR3 contains 16 residues. Trimming removed 1 base from V and 6 bases from J; junction bases left unmatched: 9. Germline loops: CDR1 SGHDT, CDR2 YYEEEE. The CDR3 reads CASSLRLTSGGNEQFF. The DNA of the CDR3 is TGTGCCAGCAGCTTGCGCTTAACTAGCGGAGGCAATGAGCAGTTCTTC.

The V call is TRBV7-8, the J call TRBJ1-2, with D perhaps matching TRBD1 (6 bases). The V end was cut by 5 bases, the J end by 3 bases, with 19 bases between. The CDR3 consists of 16 residues. Germline V gene sequence: CDR1 SGHVS, CDR2 FQNEAQ. CDR3 loop: CASSPRRQGSYYGYTF. The CDR3 nucleotides read TGTGCCAGCAGCCCCAGGAGGCAGGGGTCTTACTATGGCTACACCTTC.

The rearrangement links TRBV19 to TRBJ1-2; possibly TRBD1 for D (5 bases). Deletions cut 5 bases from V and 1 base from J, with 14 bases between. This CDR3 has 15 residues. CDR1 is LNHDA, CDR2 SQIVND, per germline (reference sequence). The DNA of the CDR3 is TGTGCCAGTAGTCACCGGGGGGGTGGTAACTATGGCTACACCTTC. Translated: CASSHRGGGNYGYTF. Full variable domain (outside the CDR3, taken from reference TRBV19 and TRBJ1-2): DGGITQSPKYLFRKEGQNVTLSCEQNLNHDAMYWYRQDPGQGLRLIYYSQIVNDFQKGDIAEGYSVSREKKESFPLTVTSAQKNPTAFYLCASSHRGGGNYGYTFGSGTRLTVV.